A single sample is the source of the 28 T cell receptor beta chains below, sequenced in a study of blood T cells in healthy people across ages. Primed by a sample-barcoded 5' primer and a J-beta primer mix, a second PCR proceeded for about 7 to 12 cycles. One entry per CDR3 protein results from TCRdb running MiXCR on the 5' RACE reads. The table includes some 1,800,000 distinct CDR3 sequences, approximately 39% detected once. The sequenced material came from blood. The receptors shown here come from a human donor in good health.

This clonotype was seen only a few times. V and J are TRBV9 and TRBJ1-2; no reliable D call. From germline, CDR1 is SGDLS and CDR2 YYNGEE. CDR3 length equals 14 residues. V gave up 0 bases and J gave up 6 bases, with 12 bases separating them. The CDR3 reads CASSVGPDLHGYTF. CDR3 coding DNA: TGTGCCAGCAGCGTAGGTCCAGACCTCCATGGCTACACCTTC.

The V call is TRBV4-2, the J call TRBJ1-5, with D tentatively TRBD1 (6 bases). Germline V gives CDR1 LGHNA, CDR2 YNFKEQ. CDR3 length: 16 amino acids. Trimming removed 4 bases at V and 6 bases at J, with 19 bases between. CDR3 sequence reads: CASSPEGGGEGQPQHF. CDR3 coding DNA: TGTGCCAGCAGCCCAGAGGGGGGAGGGGAAGGTCAGCCCCAGCATTTT.

Concerning this clonotype: This could be a read error, since a much larger clone is one nucleotide away. This chain joins TRBV4-2 and TRBJ2-3; D is undetermined. Germline loops: CDR1 LGHNA, CDR2 YNFKEQ. There are 15 residues in the CDR3. CDR3 sequence: CAGSQSDQSTDTQYF. The CDR3 DNA reads as TGTGCCGGCAGCCAATCGGACCAAAGCACAGATACGCAGTATTTT.

This clonotype was seen only once. The chain uses TRBV7-2 and TRBJ2-1; D gene uncertain. The germline CDR1 and CDR2 sequences are SGHTA and FQGNSA. The CDR3 has 15 amino acids. The V and J ends lost 1 base and 7 bases respectively, with 14 bases between them. The CDR3 here is CASSLGSGQINEQFF. CDR3 sequence (DNA): TGTGCCAGCAGCTTAGGGTCTGGGCAGATAAATGAGCAGTTCTTC.

With respect to this clonotype: Being one base from a much bigger clone, this may be a read error. The V and J genes are TRBV15 and TRBJ2-6; 8 nucleotides align to TRBD1. CDR1 LNHNV and CDR2 YYDKDF come from the germline V gene (reference sequence). This CDR3 region has 16 residues. This CDR3 is CATSRDRASGADVLTF. CDR3 DNA sequence: TGTGCCACCAGCAGGGACAGGGCCTCTGGGGCCGACGTCCTGACTTTC.

V is TRBV29-1 and J is TRBJ1-1; the D is unclear. There are 16 residues in the CDR3. Germline V gives CDR1 SQVTM, CDR2 ANQGSEA. The germline V and J ends were trimmed by 4 bases and 0 bases, with 18 bases remaining between them. CDR3: CSVAGRGSLMNTEAFF. The CDR3, as DNA: TGCAGCGTTGCAGGCCGGGGTAGCCTTATGAACACTGAAGCTTTCTTT.

A few counts support this clonotype. V and J are TRBV29-1 and TRBJ2-1; possibly TRBD1 or TRBD2 for D (5 bases each). The germline V gene encodes CDR1 SQVTM and CDR2 ANQGSEA. V lost 4 bases and J lost 9, with 22 bases in between. This CDR3 has 15 residues. CDR3 sequence reads: CSVGDRGRAGIEQFF. The CDR3 region has the DNA TGCAGCGTTGGAGATCGGGGCAGGGCGGGTATTGAGCAGTTCTTC.

The chain carries TRBV20-1 and TRBJ2-4, with D uncertain. Germline CDR1 is DFQATT and CDR2 is SNEGSKA (reference sequence). Deletions cut 5 bases from V and 0 bases from J, with 11 bases between. This CDR3 is built from 14 residues. Here the CDR3 reads CSAPDIIAKNIQYF. The CDR3, as DNA: TGCAGTGCTCCAGACATTATAGCCAAAAACATTCAGTACTTC.

This clonotype was recorded at least ten times. The chain has TRBV9 and TRBJ2-3, with D unclear. Trimming shortened V by 5 bases and J by 3 bases, and 7 bases separated the two germline ends. The germline gives CDR1 SGDLS, CDR2 YYNGEE. The CDR3 length is 12 residues. The CDR3 reads CASSVETDTQYF. In DNA, the CDR3 is TGTGCCAGCAGTGTTGAGACAGATACGCAGTATTTT.

The table lists this clonotype with a few counts. The CDR3: CAWNQGGGEETQYF. In nucleotides, the CDR3 is TGTGCCTGGAATCAAGGGGGCGGAGAGGAGACCCAGTACTTC. This chain connects TRBV30 to TRBJ2-5, with 7 bases that match TRBD1. CDR3 length: 14 residues. Germline trimming cut 4 bases from V and 5 bases from J; bases unmatched to any gene: 10. CDR1 is GTSNPN and CDR2 is SVGIG in the germline V gene (reference sequence).

This clonotype was detected only a few times. The J gene is TRBJ2-4, the V gene TRBV7-9; perhaps TRBD2 as D (6 bases). V was shortened by 4 bases and J by 0 bases, with 16 bases between the two germline ends. The CDR3 has 17 residues. Germline lookup yields CDR1 SEHNR and CDR2 FQNEAQ (reference sequence). The CDR3 DNA sequence: TGTGCCAGCAGCTCACCCTCGGGACTGGTAGCCAAAAACATTCAGTACTTC. The encoded protein is CASSSPSGLVAKNIQYF.

This clonotype was recorded a few times. This chain connects TRBV29-1 to TRBJ1-2; possibly TRBD1 for D (6 bases). Germline CDR1 is SQVTM and CDR2 is ANQGSEA. The CDR3 length is 14 residues. V lost 1 base and J lost 8, with 17 bases in between. This chain's CDR3 is CSVEVTSGQKGYTF. The CDR3 DNA follows: TGCAGCGTTGAAGTAACGAGTGGACAGAAAGGCTACACCTTC.

This clonotype was picked up a small number of times. The chain uses TRBV29-1 and TRBJ2-7, with 8 positions matching TRBD2. After removal of 1 base from V and 0 bases from J, the junction contained 2 bases not matched to a gene. CDR1 is SQVTM, CDR2 ANQGSEA, per germline. The CDR3 has 14 residues. The CDR3 protein is CSVEGLAGSYEQYF. In DNA form, the CDR3 reads TGCAGCGTTGAAGGGCTAGCGGGCTCCTACGAGCAGTACTTC.

In DNA, the CDR3 is TGTGCCAGCAGCGCCGATAATCAGCCCCAGCATTTT. It yields the protein CASSADNQPQHF. The gene calls are TRBV7-9 and TRBJ1-5; no clear D gene. The CDR3 contains 12 residues. Trimming stripped 5 bases from V and 4 bases from J, with 6 bases between. The germline gives CDR1 SEHNR, CDR2 FQNEAQ (reference sequence).

This clonotype showed up just a few times. This chain joins TRBV29-1 and TRBJ1-1; D gene ambiguous. CDR1 is SQVTM and CDR2 is ANQGSEA in the germline V gene. Trimming took off 7 bases at V and 5 bases at J, with 11 bases between the two ends. There are 11 residues in the CDR3. CDR3: CSALENTEAFF. The CDR3, as DNA: TGCAGCGCACTAGAGAATACTGAAGCTTTCTTT.

This clonotype showed up many times. The chain has TRBV2 and TRBJ2-7, with unresolved D. Per the germline V gene, CDR1 is SNHLY and CDR2 is FYNNEI. The CDR3 runs to 10 residues. The V end lost 2 bases, the J end lost 4 bases, and 0 bases lay between the germline ends. For the CDR3, the DNA is TGTGCCAGCAGTGAATACGAGCAGTACTTC. The encoded protein is CASSEYEQYF.

The CDR3: CASSVDGQYEQYF. The CDR3 DNA reads as TGTGCCAGCAGCGTAGACGGACAGTACGAGCAGTACTTC. The rearrangement uses TRBV9 and TRBJ2-7; D possibly corresponds to TRBD1 (6 bases). This CDR3 has 13 residues. Per the germline V gene, CDR1 is SGDLS and CDR2 is YYNGEE. Trimming left V 0 bases short and J 4 bases short, with 8 bases between.

The V gene is TRBV12-3 or TRBV12-4, the J gene TRBJ2-5; 8 bases are a match to TRBD1. After removal of 3 bases from V and 3 bases from J, the junction contained 6 bases not matched to a gene. The CDR3 contains 15 residues. The CDR3 sequence: CASSFSRGPKETQYF. CDR3 DNA: TGTGCCAGCAGTTTTTCCAGGGGGCCCAAAGAGACCCAGTACTTC.

This clonotype was seen repeatedly, ten times or more. In DNA form, the CDR3 reads TGCAGCGCTAAATACGAGACCCAGTACTTC. Translating gives CSAKYETQYF. The rearrangement joins TRBV29-1 to TRBJ2-5, with no clear D. V gave up 7 bases and J gave up 5 bases, with 8 bases separating them. Germline CDR1 and CDR2: SQVTM and ANQGSEA. This CDR3 has 10 amino acids.

Many counts were recorded for this clonotype. The genes are TRBV7-2 and TRBJ2-3; no firm D call. Germline V gives CDR1 SGHTA, CDR2 FQGNSA. V was clipped by 5 bases and J by 6 bases, with 9 bases between them. CDR3 length: 12 amino acids. The CDR3 region has the DNA TGTGCCAGCAGCCTAGACCTCGATACGCAGTATTTT. Encoded protein: CASSLDLDTQYF.

The genes are TRBV25-1 and TRBJ1-1; TRBD1 agrees at 9 bases. The trim removed 0 bases at V and 1 base at J, leaving 3 bases unmatched. Germline CDR1 reads MGHDK; CDR2 reads SYGVNS. The CDR3 covers 16 residues. This CDR3 is CASSEYPDRGNTEAFF. The DNA for the CDR3 is TGTGCCAGCAGTGAATATCCGGACAGGGGGAACACTGAAGCTTTCTTT.

The chain combines TRBV4-1 with TRBJ2-6; D gene uncertain. Germline-derived CDR1 and CDR2 are MGHRA and YSYEKL. This CDR3 has 15 amino acids. V was pared by 4 bases and J by 2 bases, with 9 bases between. CDR3 DNA: TGCGCCAGCAGCCTATACGCCCCTGGGGCCAACGTCCTGACTTTC. This gives the protein CASSLYAPGANVLTF.

The chain employs TRBV20-1 and TRBJ2-4; 9 bases agree with TRBD1. The CDR3 extends over 14 amino acids. The J segment lost 8 bases and the V segment lost 0 bases, leaving 5 bases of the junction unmatched. Germline assignment: CDR1 DFQATT and CDR2 SNEGSKA (reference sequence). In DNA, the CDR3 is TGCAGTGCTAGAGACCACGGGACAGGGTACATTCAGTACTTC. Translating it yields CSARDHGTGYIQYF.

The chain is built from TRBV3-1 and TRBJ2-1, with 7 bases aligning to TRBD2. Germline loops: CDR1 LGHDT, CDR2 YNNKEL (reference sequence). This CDR3 spans 15 amino acids. Trimming at V came to 0 bases and at J to 10 bases, leaving 9 bases not matched to a gene. The CDR3 sequence: CASSQEWTRMGEQFF. The CDR3 region has the DNA TGTGCCAGCAGCCAAGAATGGACTAGGATGGGGGAGCAGTTCTTC.

V usage is TRBV6-6 and J usage is TRBJ2-1; TRBD2 agrees at 11 bases. Germline CDR1 and CDR2: MNHNY and SVGAGI (reference sequence). The ends lost 5 bases at V and 10 bases at J; junction bases unmatched: 13. CDR3 length equals 16 residues. CDR3 sequence (DNA): TGTGCCAGCAGTCCAAAGACTAGCGGGGTGATCTACGAGCAGTTCTTC. This gives the protein CASSPKTSGVIYEQFF.

With respect to this clonotype: One junction end disagrees with the germline gene, perhaps due to a read error. The genes are TRBV25-1 and TRBJ1-1; D may be TRBD1 (6 bases). Looked up from germline, CDR1 is MGHDK and CDR2 is SYGVNS. The CDR3 totals 13 residues. The CDR3 DNA sequence: TGTGCCAGTAGTGAATGGGGGCCCACTGAAGCTTTCTTT. Encoded protein: CASSEWGPTEAFF.

This clonotype was seen a handful of times. This chain links TRBV6-5 with TRBJ2-7; 8 positions agree with TRBD2. The V gene end was trimmed by 7 bases and the J gene end by 4 bases; junction bases not matched to a gene: 6. The CDR3 sequence is 13 residues long. The V gene's germline CDR1 is MNHEY and CDR2 SVGAGI. The CDR3 sequence is CASTTGGGYEQYF. CDR3 DNA: TGTGCCAGCACCACGGGAGGGGGGTACGAGCAGTACTTC.

The sample holds a few counts of this clonotype. This rearrangement joins TRBV20-1 to TRBJ2-1; 14 bases map to TRBD2. Unmatched junction bases numbered 5, after V lost 6 bases and J lost 7 bases. Germline V CDR1 and CDR2: DFQATT, SNEGSKA (reference sequence). The CDR3 runs 14 residues. DNA of the CDR3: TGCAGTGCACCGACTAGCGGGGGGGCAAATGAGCAGTTCTTC. Translating it yields CSAPTSGGANEQFF.